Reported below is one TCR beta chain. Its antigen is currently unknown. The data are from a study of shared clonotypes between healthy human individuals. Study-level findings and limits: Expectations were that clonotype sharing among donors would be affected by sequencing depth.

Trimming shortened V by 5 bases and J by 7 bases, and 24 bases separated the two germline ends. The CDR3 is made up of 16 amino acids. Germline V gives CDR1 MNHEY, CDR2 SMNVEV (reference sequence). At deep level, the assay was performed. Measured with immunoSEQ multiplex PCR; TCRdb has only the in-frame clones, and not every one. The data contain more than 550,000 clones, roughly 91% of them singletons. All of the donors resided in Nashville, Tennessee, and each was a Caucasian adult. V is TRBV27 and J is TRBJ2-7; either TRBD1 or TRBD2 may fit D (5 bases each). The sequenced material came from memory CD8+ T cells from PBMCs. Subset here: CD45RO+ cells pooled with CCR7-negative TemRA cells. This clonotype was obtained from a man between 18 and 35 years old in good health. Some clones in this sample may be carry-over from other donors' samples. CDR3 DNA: TGTGCCAGCAGTCCCTACCGGGACGCAAGCGTCGGGGAGCAGTACTTC. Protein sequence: CASSPYRDASVGEQYF.